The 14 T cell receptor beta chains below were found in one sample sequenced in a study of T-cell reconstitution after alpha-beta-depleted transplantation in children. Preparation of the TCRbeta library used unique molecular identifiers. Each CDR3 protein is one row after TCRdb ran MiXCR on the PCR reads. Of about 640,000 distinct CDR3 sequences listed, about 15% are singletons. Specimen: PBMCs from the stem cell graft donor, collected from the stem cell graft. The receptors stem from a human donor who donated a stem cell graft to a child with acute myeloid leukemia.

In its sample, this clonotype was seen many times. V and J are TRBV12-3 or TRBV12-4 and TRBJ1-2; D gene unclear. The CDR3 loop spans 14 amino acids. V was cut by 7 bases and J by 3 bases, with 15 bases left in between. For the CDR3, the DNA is TGTGCCAGCAACCCCCTTGGGCCGGACTATGGCTACACCTTC. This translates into CASNPLGPDYGYTF.

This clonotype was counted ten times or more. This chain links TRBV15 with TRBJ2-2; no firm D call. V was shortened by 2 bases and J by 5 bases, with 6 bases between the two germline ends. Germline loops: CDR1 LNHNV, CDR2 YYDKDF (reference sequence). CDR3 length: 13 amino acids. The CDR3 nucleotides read TGTGCCACCAGCAGACGTGGAACCGGGGAGCTGTTTTTT. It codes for CATSRRGTGELFF.

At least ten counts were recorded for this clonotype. The CDR3 region is CASSSGSPNYGYTF. The DNA of the CDR3 is TGTGCCAGCAGCTCGGGATCACCTAACTATGGCTACACCTTC. The rearrangement links TRBV7-2 to TRBJ1-2; no clear D gene. This CDR3 has 14 residues. Germline V gene data show CDR1 as SGHTA and CDR2 as FQGNSA. The ends were cut back, 4 bases at V and 0 bases at J, with 9 bases in the middle.

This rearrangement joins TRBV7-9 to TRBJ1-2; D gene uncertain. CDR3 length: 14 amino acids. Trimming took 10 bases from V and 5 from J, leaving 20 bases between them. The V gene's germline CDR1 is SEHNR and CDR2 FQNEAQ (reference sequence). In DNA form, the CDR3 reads TGTGCCACCAATAAACGAGAGGCTTTATATGGCTACACCTTC. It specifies CATNKREALYGYTF.

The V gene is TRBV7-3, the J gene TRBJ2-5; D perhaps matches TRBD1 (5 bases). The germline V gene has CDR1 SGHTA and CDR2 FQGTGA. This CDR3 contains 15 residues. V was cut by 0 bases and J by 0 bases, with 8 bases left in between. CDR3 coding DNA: TGTGCCAGCAGCTTAACGGGGCTCTACCAAGAGACCCAGTACTTC. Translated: CASSLTGLYQETQYF.

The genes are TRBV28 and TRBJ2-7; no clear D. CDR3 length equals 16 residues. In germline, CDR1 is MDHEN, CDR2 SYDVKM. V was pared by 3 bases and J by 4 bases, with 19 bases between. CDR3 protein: CASSLSKNSRLYEQYF. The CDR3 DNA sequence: TGTGCCAGCAGTTTGAGCAAAAACAGCCGCTTGTACGAGCAGTACTTC.

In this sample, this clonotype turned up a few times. The CDR3 DNA is TGTGCCAGCAGTTTAAGCGGGGGCCGTGGGGATACGCAGTATTTT. Translating it yields CASSLSGGRGDTQYF. The chain links TRBV12-3 or TRBV12-4 to TRBJ2-3; 8 nucleotides line up with TRBD2. CDR3 length: 15 amino acids. The junction had 7 bases not matched to a gene; V was cut back by 2 bases and J by 6 bases.

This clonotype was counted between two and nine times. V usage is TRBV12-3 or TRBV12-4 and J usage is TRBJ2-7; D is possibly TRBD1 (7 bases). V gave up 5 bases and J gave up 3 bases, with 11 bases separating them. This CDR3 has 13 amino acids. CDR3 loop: CASSAGQNYEQYV. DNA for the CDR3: TGTGCCAGCAGTGCGGGACAGAACTACGAGCAGTACGTC.

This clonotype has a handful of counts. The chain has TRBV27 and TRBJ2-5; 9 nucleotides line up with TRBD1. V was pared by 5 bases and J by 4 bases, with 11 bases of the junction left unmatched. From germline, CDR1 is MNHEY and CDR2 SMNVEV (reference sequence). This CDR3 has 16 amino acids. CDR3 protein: CASSITRDRVRETQYF. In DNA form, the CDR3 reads TGTGCCAGCAGTATTACCCGGGACAGGGTTCGAGAGACCCAGTACTTC.

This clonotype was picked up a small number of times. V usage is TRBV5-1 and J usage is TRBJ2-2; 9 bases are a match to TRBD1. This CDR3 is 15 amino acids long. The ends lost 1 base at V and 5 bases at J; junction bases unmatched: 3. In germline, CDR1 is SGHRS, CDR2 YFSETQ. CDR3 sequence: CASSLSGTGTGELFF. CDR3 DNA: TGCGCCAGCAGCTTGTCCGGGACAGGGACCGGGGAGCTGTTTTTT. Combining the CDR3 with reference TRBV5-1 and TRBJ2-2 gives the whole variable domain KAGVTQTPRYLIKTRGQQVTLSCSPISGHRSVSWYQQTPGQGLQFLFEYFSETQRNKGNFPGRFSGRQFSNSRSEMNVSTLELGDSALYLCASSLSGTGTGELFFGEGSRLTVL.

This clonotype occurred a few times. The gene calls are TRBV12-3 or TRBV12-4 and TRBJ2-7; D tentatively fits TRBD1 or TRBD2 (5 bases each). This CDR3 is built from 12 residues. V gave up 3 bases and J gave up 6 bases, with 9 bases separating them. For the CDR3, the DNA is TGTGCCAGCAGTTTGGGGGAAGGCGAGCAGTACTTC. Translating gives CASSLGEGEQYF.

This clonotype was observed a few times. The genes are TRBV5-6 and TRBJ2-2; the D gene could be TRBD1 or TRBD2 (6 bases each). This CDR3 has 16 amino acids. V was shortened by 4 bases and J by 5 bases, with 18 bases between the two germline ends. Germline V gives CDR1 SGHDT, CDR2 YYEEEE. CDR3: CASSPWWGARTGELFF. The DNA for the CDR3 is TGTGCCAGCAGCCCTTGGTGGGGGGCCCGGACCGGGGAGCTGTTTTTT.

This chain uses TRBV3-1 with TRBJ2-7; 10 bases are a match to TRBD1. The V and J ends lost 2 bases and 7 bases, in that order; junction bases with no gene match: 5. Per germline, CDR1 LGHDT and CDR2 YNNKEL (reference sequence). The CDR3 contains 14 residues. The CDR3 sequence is CASSQSGTGDEQYV. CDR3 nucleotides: TGTGCCAGCAGCCAATCCGGGACAGGGGATGAGCAGTACGTC.

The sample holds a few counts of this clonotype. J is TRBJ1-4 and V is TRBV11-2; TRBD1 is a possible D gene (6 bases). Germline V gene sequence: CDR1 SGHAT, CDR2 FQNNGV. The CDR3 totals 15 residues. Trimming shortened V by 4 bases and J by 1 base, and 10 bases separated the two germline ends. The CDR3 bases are TGTGCCAGCAGCTCAACAGGGAGAACTAATGAAAAACTGTTTTTT. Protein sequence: CASSSTGRTNEKLFF.